The 23 T cell receptor beta chains in this list originate from one sample, sequenced in a study of T cell responses to AZD1222 COVID-19 vaccine. TCRdb's copy holds only in-frame clones and misses some; the assay was immunoSEQ multiplex PCR. The sample has 90,000 to 150,000 clones, approximately 90% seen once. The sample in question was peripheral blood, obtained 28 days after the second AZD1222 dose. All receptors derive from an adult who received the AZD1222 COVID-19 vaccine.

The V and J genes are TRBV15 and TRBJ2-4, with 9 nucleotides matching TRBD1. In germline, CDR1 is LNHNV, CDR2 YYDKDF (reference sequence). The CDR3 loop spans 14 amino acids. V was clipped by 0 bases and J by 9 bases; unmatched bases: 3. The CDR3 here is CATSRDTGGGIQYF. The CDR3 nucleotides are TGTGCCACCAGCAGAGATACAGGGGGCGGCATTCAGTACTTC.

The sample holds a few counts of this clone. The CDR3 DNA reads TGTGCCAGCAGAACAGGGGGCTCTGGGGCCAACGTCCTGACTTTC. It codes for CASRTGGSGANVLTF. V and J are TRBV6-5 and TRBJ2-6; 8 bases line up with TRBD1. Germline CDR1 is MNHEY and CDR2 is SVGAGI. The CDR3 is made up of 15 amino acids. The ends lost 6 bases at V and 0 bases at J; junction bases unmatched: 1.

The chain is built from TRBV6-5 and TRBJ1-1; TRBD1 matches 7 bases. CDR1 and CDR2 (germline): MNHEY, SVGAGI. The CDR3 spans 13 residues. Unmatched junction bases numbered 9, after V lost 10 bases and J lost 4 bases. CDR3 region: CATDRAAGTEAFF. The DNA of the CDR3 is TGTGCCACAGACAGGGCGGCGGGCACTGAAGCTTTCTTT.

The J gene is TRBJ1-6, the V gene TRBV5-6; D not resolved. Germline values: CDR1 SGHDT, CDR2 YYEEEE. The CDR3 contains 15 residues. The V end was cut by 1 base, the J end by 3 bases, with 8 bases between. The CDR3 nucleotides are TGTGCCAGCAGCTTGAGACTGGACTATAATTCACCCCTCCACTTT. This sequence encodes CASSLRLDYNSPLHF.

The sample holds a few counts of this clone. The chain employs TRBV18 and TRBJ2-2; no firm D call. Germline assignment: CDR1 KGHSH and CDR2 LQKENI. V was trimmed by 3 bases and J by 8 bases, leaving 7 bases between them. The CDR3 is 12 amino acids. This CDR3 is CASSPIQGELFF. Here the CDR3 DNA reads TGTGCCAGCTCACCCATCCAGGGGGAGCTGTTTTTT.

The chain couples TRBV5-4 to TRBJ1-1; weak D call: TRBD1 (5 bases). This CDR3 comprises 15 residues. Trimming shortened V by 6 bases and J by 1 base, and 16 bases separated the two germline ends. Germline CDR1 and CDR2: SGHNT and YYREEE (reference sequence). The chain's CDR3 is CASTNRGTQNTEAFF. CDR3 sequence (DNA): TGTGCCAGCACCAACAGAGGGACGCAGAACACTGAAGCTTTCTTT.

V and J are TRBV10-3 and TRBJ1-1; D is possibly TRBD1 (5 bases). The CDR3 runs 16 residues. V lost 8 bases, J lost 4 bases, and 23 bases lay in between. Germline lookup yields CDR1 ENHRY and CDR2 SYGVKD. CDR3: CAISSVPGDQSTEAFF. CDR3 DNA: TGTGCCATCTCTTCGGTCCCGGGGGATCAATCCACTGAAGCTTTCTTT.

The rearrangement uses TRBV4-3 and TRBJ1-4; D gene uncertain. V gave up 0 bases and J gave up 8 bases, with 7 bases separating them. Germline V CDR1 and CDR2: LGHNA, YSLEER. The CDR3 totals 13 residues. The CDR3 spells CASSQESGEKLFF. The CDR3 DNA sequence: TGCGCCAGCAGCCAAGAATCGGGAGAAAAACTGTTTTTT.

This clone was seen just once. In DNA, the CDR3 is TGCGCCAGCAGCCAAGGCAGGTGGGACAGGGGGCCCTACAATGAGCAGTTCTTC. This sequence encodes CASSQGRWDRGPYNEQFF. The gene calls are TRBV4-1 and TRBJ2-1; TRBD1 matches at 12 bases. Germline values: CDR1 MGHRA, CDR2 YSYEKL. CDR3 size: 18 residues. The V gene end was trimmed by 1 base and the J gene end by 2 bases; junction bases not matched to a gene: 6.

The CDR3: CASSRTSQDDEQFF. Written as DNA, the CDR3 is TGTGCCAGTAGCCGGACTAGCCAGGATGATGAGCAGTTCTTC. This chain joins TRBV19 and TRBJ2-1, with TRBD2 identical over 8 bases. The CDR3 runs 14 residues. The junction had 9 bases not matched to a gene; V was cut back by 6 bases and J by 8 bases. CDR1 LNHDA and CDR2 SQIVND come from the germline V gene (reference sequence). The full variable domain, completed using reference TRBV19 and TRBJ2-1, is DGGITQSPKYLFRKEGQNVTLSCEQNLNHDAMYWYRQDPGQGLRLIYYSQIVNDFQKGDIAEGYSVSREKKESFPLTVTSAQKNPTAFYLCASSRTSQDDEQFFGPGTRLTVL.

The rearrangement joins TRBV6-4 to TRBJ2-3; no clear D gene. From germline, CDR1 is MRHNA and CDR2 SNTAGT. This CDR3 comprises 15 residues. The ends were cut back, 2 bases at V and 2 bases at J, with 11 bases in the middle. The CDR3 spells CASSDPTPSTDTQYF. In nucleotides, the CDR3 is TGTGCCAGCAGTGACCCGACACCCTCCACAGATACGCAGTATTTT.

The genes are TRBV24-1 and TRBJ2-7, with 9 bases aligning to TRBD1. With V trimmed by 5 bases and J by 2 bases, 18 bases remained unmatched. The CDR3 consists of 19 residues. Germline CDR1 reads KGHDR; CDR2 reads SFDVKD. The DNA for the CDR3 is TGTGCCACCAGTGTCCAGCTCACCGGCCGGGACAGGGTGACCTACGAGCAGTACTTC. Translation: CATSVQLTGRDRVTYEQYF.

This sequence joins TRBV4-1 and TRBJ1-2; D is ambiguous. Germline V gives CDR1 MGHRA, CDR2 YSYEKL. CDR3 length: 15 residues. The V gene lost 0 bases and the J gene lost 0 bases, with 8 bases spanning the gap. The CDR3 reads CASSQEARANYGYTF. The DNA for the CDR3 is TGCGCCAGCAGCCAAGAGGCCAGAGCTAACTATGGCTACACCTTC.

The rearrangement uses TRBV7-3 and TRBJ1-4; 7 nucleotides match TRBD1. Per germline, CDR1 SGHTA and CDR2 FQGTGA. CDR3 length: 18 residues. V lost 2 bases to trimming and J lost 0 bases; unmatched junction nucleotides: 9. Here the CDR3 DNA reads TGTGCCAGCAGCTTAGGGCAAGGGGGCAGGCCAACTAATGAAAAACTGTTTTTT. Amino acids: CASSLGQGGRPTNEKLFF.

This chain connects TRBV6-2 or TRBV6-3 to TRBJ2-7; D could derive from TRBD1 or TRBD2 (5 bases each). The CDR3 loop spans 13 amino acids. Germline-derived CDR1 and CDR2 are MNHEY and SVGEGT. V dropped 5 bases and J dropped 6 bases, with 14 bases sitting between them. The CDR3 coding sequence is TGTGCCAGCAGTGGGACCTTGTTTTCCGAGCAGTACTTC. This sequence encodes CASSGTLFSEQYF.

V is TRBV6-4 and J is TRBJ1-6; a possible D gene is TRBD1 (5 bases). V dropped 0 bases and J dropped 10 bases, with 7 bases sitting between them. Germline CDR1 and CDR2: MRHNA and SNTAGT. This CDR3 has 13 amino acids. Written as DNA, the CDR3 is TGTGCCAGCAGTGACTCAGGGACCTCACCCCTCCACTTT. Amino acid sequence: CASSDSGTSPLHF.

V usage is TRBV27 and J usage is TRBJ1-1, with no clear D. V was trimmed by 3 bases and J by 0 bases, leaving 17 bases between them. The CDR3 contains 17 residues. Germline lookup yields CDR1 MNHEY and CDR2 SMNVEV (reference sequence). The CDR3, as DNA: TGTGCCAGCAGTTTCATACCAAGCACCGCCATGAACACTGAAGCTTTCTTT. Translation: CASSFIPSTAMNTEAFF.

V usage is TRBV5-1 and J usage is TRBJ2-3, with 8 nucleotides matching TRBD2. CDR1 and CDR2 from the germline V gene are SGHRS and YFSETQ. Losses at the gene ends were 4 bases for V and 0 bases for J; bases not matched to a gene: 7. The CDR3 has 16 amino acids. The CDR3 DNA is TGCGCCAGCAGCACGCGAAGCGGGAGCAGCACAGATACGCAGTATTTT. It specifies CASSTRSGSSTDTQYF.

With regard to this clone: This CDR3 is also generated by other DNA sequences in the sample. The rearrangement uses TRBV2 and TRBJ2-3; D ambiguous. This CDR3 has 12 residues. Trimming cost V 8 bases and J 6 bases, with 12 bases left between them. In germline, CDR1 is SNHLY, CDR2 FYNNEI. CDR3 sequence reads: CASGPTGDTQYF. As DNA, the CDR3 is TGTGCCAGCGGGCCAACCGGGGATACGCAGTATTTT.

This clone appeared a single time. V usage is TRBV6-6 and J usage is TRBJ1-1; a possible D gene is TRBD1 (6 bases). Germline V gene lookup returns CDR1 MNHNY and CDR2 SVGAGI (reference sequence). V lost 5 bases and J 0 bases, leaving 19 bases between the germline ends. This CDR3 has 17 residues. CDR3 loop: CASSHRQVRRLNTEAFF. CDR3 bases: TGTGCCAGCAGTCATAGACAGGTCCGAAGGTTGAACACTGAAGCTTTCTTT.

This chain connects TRBV25-1 to TRBJ2-5; 8 nucleotides align to TRBD1. Germline CDR1 and CDR2: MGHDK and SYGVNS. The CDR3 sequence is 15 residues long. J gave up 5 bases and V 6 bases, and 11 bases lay outside the gene matches. CDR3 region: CASRMTGDPQETQYF. The CDR3 DNA follows: TGTGCCAGCAGGATGACAGGGGACCCCCAGGAGACCCAGTACTTC.

J is TRBJ2-2 and V is TRBV27, with D possibly being TRBD1 (6 bases). Germline V gives CDR1 MNHEY, CDR2 SMNVEV (reference sequence). The V end lost 4 bases, the J end lost 1 base, and 10 bases lay between the germline ends. The CDR3 covers 15 residues. The CDR3 region has the DNA TGTGCCAGCAGTTCGGACAGCGTGAACACCGGGGAGCTGTTTTTT. Translating gives CASSSDSVNTGELFF.

The chain is built from TRBV10-3 and TRBJ2-2; TRBD1 is a possible D gene (5 bases). This CDR3 comprises 16 residues. Per the germline V gene, CDR1 is ENHRY and CDR2 is SYGVKD. Trimming cost V 6 bases and J 0 bases, with 14 bases left between them. CDR3 sequence (DNA): TGTGCCATCAGAGAAGACAGAGCCGCGAACACCGGGGAGCTGTTTTTT. Translating gives CAIREDRAANTGELFF.